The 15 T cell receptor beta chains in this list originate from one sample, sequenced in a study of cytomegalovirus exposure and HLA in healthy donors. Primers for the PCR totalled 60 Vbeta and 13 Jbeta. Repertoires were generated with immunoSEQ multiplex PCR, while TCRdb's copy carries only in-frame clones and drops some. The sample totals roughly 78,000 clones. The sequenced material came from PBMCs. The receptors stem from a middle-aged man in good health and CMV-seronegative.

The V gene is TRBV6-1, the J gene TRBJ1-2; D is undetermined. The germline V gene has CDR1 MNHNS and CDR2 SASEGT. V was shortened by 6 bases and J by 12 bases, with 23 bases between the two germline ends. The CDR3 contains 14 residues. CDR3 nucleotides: TGTGCCAGCAGCCCAAACCTAGAGGCGGGTGGGAACACCTTC. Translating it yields CASSPNLEAGGNTF.

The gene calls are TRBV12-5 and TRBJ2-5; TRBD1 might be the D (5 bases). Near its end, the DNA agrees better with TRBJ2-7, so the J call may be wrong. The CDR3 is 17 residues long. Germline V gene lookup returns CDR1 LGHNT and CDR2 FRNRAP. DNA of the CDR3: TGTGCTAGTGGTTTGCAGGGTATTTTCAGTTCGAGCTACGAGCAGTACTTC. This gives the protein CASGLQGIFSSSYEQYF.

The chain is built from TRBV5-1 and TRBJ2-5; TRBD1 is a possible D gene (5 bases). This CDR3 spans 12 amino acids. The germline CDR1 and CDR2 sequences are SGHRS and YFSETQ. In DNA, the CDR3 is TGCGCTGGGGCAGGGTTCGTTGAGACCCAGTACTTC. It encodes CAGAGFVETQYF.

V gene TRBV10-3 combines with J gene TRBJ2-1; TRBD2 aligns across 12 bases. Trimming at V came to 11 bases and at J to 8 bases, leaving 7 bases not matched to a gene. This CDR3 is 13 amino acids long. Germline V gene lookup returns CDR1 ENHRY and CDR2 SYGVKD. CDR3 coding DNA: TGTGCCTCCAAGACTAGCGGGGGTGATGAGCAGTTCTTC. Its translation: CASKTSGGDEQFF.

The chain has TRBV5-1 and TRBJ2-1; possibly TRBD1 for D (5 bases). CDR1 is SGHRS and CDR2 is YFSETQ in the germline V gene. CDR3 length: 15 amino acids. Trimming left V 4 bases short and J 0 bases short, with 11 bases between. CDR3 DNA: TGCGCCAGCAGCCAAGACAGCAGCTCCTACAATGAGCAGTTCTTC. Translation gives CASSQDSSSYNEQFF.

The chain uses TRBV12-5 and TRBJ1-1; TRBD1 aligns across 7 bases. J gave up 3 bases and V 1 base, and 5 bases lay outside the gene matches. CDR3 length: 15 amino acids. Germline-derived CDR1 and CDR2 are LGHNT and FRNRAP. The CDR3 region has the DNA TGTGCTAGTGGTTTGGGGACAGGCGAATACACTGAAGCTTTCTTT. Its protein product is CASGLGTGEYTEAFF.

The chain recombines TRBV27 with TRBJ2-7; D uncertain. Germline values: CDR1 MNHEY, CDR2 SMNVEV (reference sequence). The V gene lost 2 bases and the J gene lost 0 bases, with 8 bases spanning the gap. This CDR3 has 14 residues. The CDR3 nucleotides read TGTGCCAGCAGTTTAACGGCGGTCTCCTACGAGCAGTACTTC. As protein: CASSLTAVSYEQYF.

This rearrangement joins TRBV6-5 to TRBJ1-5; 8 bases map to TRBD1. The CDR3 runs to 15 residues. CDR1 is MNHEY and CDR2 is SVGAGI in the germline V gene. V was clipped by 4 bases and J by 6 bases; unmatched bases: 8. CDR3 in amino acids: CASSSGQGEGQPQHF. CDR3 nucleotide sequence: TGTGCCAGCAGTTCAGGACAGGGTGAAGGTCAGCCCCAGCATTTT.

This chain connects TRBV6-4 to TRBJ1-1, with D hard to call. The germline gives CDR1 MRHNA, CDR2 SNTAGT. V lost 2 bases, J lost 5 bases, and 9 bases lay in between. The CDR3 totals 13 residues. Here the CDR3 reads CASSDRGNTEAFF. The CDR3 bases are TGTGCCAGCAGTGACCGCGGGAATACTGAAGCTTTCTTT.

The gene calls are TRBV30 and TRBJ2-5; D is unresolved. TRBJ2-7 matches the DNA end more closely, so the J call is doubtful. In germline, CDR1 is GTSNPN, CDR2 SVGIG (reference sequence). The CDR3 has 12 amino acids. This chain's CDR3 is CAWSRWAYEQYF. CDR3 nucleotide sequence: TGTGCCTGGAGTAGGTGGGCCTACGAGCAGTACTTC.

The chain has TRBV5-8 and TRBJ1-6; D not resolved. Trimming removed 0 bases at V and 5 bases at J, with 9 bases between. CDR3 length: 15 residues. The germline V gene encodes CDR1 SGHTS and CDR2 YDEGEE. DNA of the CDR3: TGTGCCAGCAGCTTGGGTCCAGGCAATAATTCACCCCTCCACTTT. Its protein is CASSLGPGNNSPLHF.

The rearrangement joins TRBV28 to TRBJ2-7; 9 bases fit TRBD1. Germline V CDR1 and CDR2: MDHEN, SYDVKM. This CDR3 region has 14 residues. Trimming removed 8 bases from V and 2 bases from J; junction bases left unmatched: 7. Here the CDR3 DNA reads TGTGCCAGCTTTAGACAGGGGGTCCCCTACGAGCAGTACTTC. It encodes CASFRQGVPYEQYF.

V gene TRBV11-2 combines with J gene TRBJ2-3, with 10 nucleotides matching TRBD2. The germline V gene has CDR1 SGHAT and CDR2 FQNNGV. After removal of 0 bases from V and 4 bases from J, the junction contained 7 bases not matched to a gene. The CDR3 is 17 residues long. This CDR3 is CASSLDPSGGAADTQYF. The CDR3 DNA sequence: TGTGCCAGCAGCTTAGATCCGAGCGGGGGGGCCGCAGATACGCAGTATTTT.

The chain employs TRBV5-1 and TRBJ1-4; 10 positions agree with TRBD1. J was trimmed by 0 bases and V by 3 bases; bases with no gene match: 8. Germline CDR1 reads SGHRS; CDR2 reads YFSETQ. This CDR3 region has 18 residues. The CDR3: CASSSLAGTGATNEKLFF. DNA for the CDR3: TGCGCCAGCAGCTCTCTCGCCGGGACAGGGGCAACTAATGAAAAACTGTTTTTT.

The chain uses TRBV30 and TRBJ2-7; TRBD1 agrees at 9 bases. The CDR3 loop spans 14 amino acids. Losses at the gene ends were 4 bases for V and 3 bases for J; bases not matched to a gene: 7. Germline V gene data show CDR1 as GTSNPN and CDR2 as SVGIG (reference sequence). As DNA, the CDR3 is TGTGCCTGGAATGGCGACAGGGGGGGCTACGAGCAGTACTTC. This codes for CAWNGDRGGYEQYF.